The following is a TCR beta chain sequence with its context. Antigen specificity is unknown. The CDR3 contains 13 residues. The germline V gene encodes CDR1 SGDLS and CDR2 YYNGEE. The J segment lost 6 bases and the V segment lost 4 bases, leaving 6 bases of the junction unmatched. These data originate in a study of shared clonotypes between healthy human individuals. For the study at large: CD4 naive cells filled three plates per donor, CD4 memory three, CD8 naive two and CD8 memory one. The study's findings and limits: Sampling covered nothing but blood. Tissue TCR repertoires likely differ from those found in blood. Sorted-subset samples were not fully sequenced, rarefaction indicated.

Profiling relied on immunoSEQ multiplex PCR, and the TCRdb table lists in-frame clones only, not all of them. The table shows 550,000 to 800,000 clones, with about 92% occurring only once. This sequence joins TRBV9 and TRBJ2-7; 8 bases line up with TRBD1. Sequenced input: memory CD8+ T cells from PBMCs. Noted subset: CD45RO+ cells pooled with CCR7-negative TemRA cells. The TCR sequence derives from a man between 18 and 29 years old in good health. Some clones in this sample may be carry-over from other donors' samples. CDR3 in DNA: TGTGCCAGCAGCACGGGACAGGCAAGCGAGCAGTACTTC. It codes for CASSTGQASEQYF.